This T cell receptor (beta chain) was sequenced for a study of T-cell memory formation after mild COVID-19. Whole-study context: There were largely donor-specific TCR clusters.

Findings and caveats of the study: Those CD4+ clones that contracted were mainly in CM and EM (CD8+ ones in EMRA). Clones contracting across day 15 to 85 had a balanced CD4/CD8 profile; later expanding clones leaned CD4+. Detection of some responders pre-infection suggested pre-existing cross-reactive memory T cells participated.

This CDR3 has 19 residues. Germline V CDR1 and CDR2: SGHTA, FQGTGA. J was trimmed by 0 bases and V by 5 bases; bases with no gene match: 10. This clonotype was seen only a few times. Its specificity is not known. TCRdb itself ran the 5' RACE reads through MiXCR, one entry per CDR3 protein. The sample has 550,000 to 650,000 distinct CDR3 sequences, approximately 15% seen once; the top ten hold roughly 7.8%. The sequenced sample was PBMCs or a T cell subset sorted from them (not recorded which). This TCR came from an adult woman who had mild COVID-19 (a few samples of this study predate the infection). Cell type and time point are not known. This chain links TRBV7-3 with TRBJ2-6; TRBD1 agrees at 10 bases. The CDR3 DNA follows: TGTGCCAGCAGCCGATCACTTGGACAGGGGGTCTCTGGGGCCAACGTCCTGACTTTC. As protein: CASSRSLGQGVSGANVLTF.